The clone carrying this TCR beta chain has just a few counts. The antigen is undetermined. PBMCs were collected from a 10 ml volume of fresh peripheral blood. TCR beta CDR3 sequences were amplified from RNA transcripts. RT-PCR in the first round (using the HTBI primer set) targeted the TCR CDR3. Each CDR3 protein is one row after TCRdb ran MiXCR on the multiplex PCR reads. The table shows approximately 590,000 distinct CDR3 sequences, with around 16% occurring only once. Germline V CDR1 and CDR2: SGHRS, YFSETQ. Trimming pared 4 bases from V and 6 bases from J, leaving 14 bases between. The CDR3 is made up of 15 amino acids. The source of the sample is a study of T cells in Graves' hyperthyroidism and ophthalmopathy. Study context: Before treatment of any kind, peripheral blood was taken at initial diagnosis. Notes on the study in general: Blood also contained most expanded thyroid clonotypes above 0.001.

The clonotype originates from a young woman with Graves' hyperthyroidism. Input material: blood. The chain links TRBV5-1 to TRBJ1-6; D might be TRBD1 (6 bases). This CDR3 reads CASSQNRDGNSPLHF. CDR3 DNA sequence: TGCGCCAGCAGCCAAAACAGGGATGGTAATTCACCCCTCCACTTT.